This TCR beta chain was found in a study of CD8 T cells in Susac syndrome. RNA amounts of roughly 0.45 to 1 ug underwent reverse transcription with random hexamers. The CDR3 of TCR beta was amplified by immunoSEQ multiplex PCR across 54 Vbeta and 13 Jbeta. TCRdb re-analysed the immunoSEQ multiplex PCR reads in MiXCR, keeping a single row per CDR3 protein. Among 150,000 to 200,000 distinct CDR3 sequences listed, around nine tenths were seen once. The V end was cut by 2 bases, the J end by 1 base, with 11 bases between. Looked up from germline, CDR1 is GTSNPN and CDR2 is SVGIG (reference sequence). The CDR3 runs 14 residues. This clonotype was seen a single time.

Material: CD4+ T cells from PBMCs. The receptor was derived from a human donor with Susac syndrome. The chain employs TRBV30 and TRBJ1-1; possible D gene TRBD1, 6 bases. CDR3 residues: CAWSPGRGNTEAFF. The CDR3 DNA is TGTGCCTGGAGTCCGGGCAGGGGGAACACTGAAGCTTTCTTT.